These 6 T cell receptor beta chains were sequenced from one sample in a study of response to subunit inactivated influenza vaccine. Via MiXCR, TCRdb re-called the RT-PCR reads, giving one row per CDR3 protein. Of about 800,000 distinct CDR3 sequences in the sample, around 20% were seen once. Sequencing was performed on PBMCs from blood, taken less than 6 days after vaccination. The receptors shown here come from a man aged 50-59 years who received an inactivated influenza vaccine.

The V gene is TRBV3-1, the J gene TRBJ1-2; D is unclear. Germline V gene lookup returns CDR1 LGHDT and CDR2 YNNKEL (reference sequence). This CDR3 spans 12 amino acids. Trimming pared 1 base from V and 8 bases from J, leaving 8 bases between. CDR3 nucleotides: TGTGCCAGCAGCCAAGGACTACGAGGCTACACCTTC. Protein sequence: CASSQGLRGYTF.

This clonotype was found a few times. This chain joins TRBV9 and TRBJ2-7; D is possibly TRBD1 (5 bases). The CDR3 spans 14 residues. With 4 bases removed from V and 1 base from J, the gap between germline ends came to 12 bases. CDR1 is SGDLS and CDR2 is YYNGEE in the germline V gene. The DNA for the CDR3 is TGTGCCAGCAGCAAACGACAGTCTTCCTACGAGCAGTACTTC. This translates into CASSKRQSSYEQYF.

This clonotype was counted only a few times. The V gene is TRBV5-4, the J gene TRBJ2-3; D not certain. The CDR3 is made up of 16 amino acids. Germline lookup yields CDR1 SGHNT and CDR2 YYREEE (reference sequence). V lost 0 bases to trimming and J lost 4 bases, with 15 bases between them. This CDR3 is CASSLETGTKADTQYF. CDR3 coding DNA: TGTGCCAGCAGCTTGGAGACGGGTACAAAGGCAGATACGCAGTATTTT.

The rearrangement links TRBV6-1 to TRBJ2-1; a possible D gene is TRBD1 (5 bases). The CDR3 extends over 15 amino acids. V dropped 6 bases and J dropped 7 bases, with 19 bases sitting between them. CDR1 MNHNS and CDR2 SASEGT come from the germline V gene. In DNA, the CDR3 is TGTGCCAGCAGACTCTCAGGGTACGGTGTTAATGAGCAGTTCTTC. Translation: CASRLSGYGVNEQFF.

This chain connects TRBV18 to TRBJ2-7, with D perhaps matching TRBD2 (5 bases). Deletions cut 0 bases from V and 3 bases from J, with 12 bases between. The CDR3 runs 15 residues. CDR1 and CDR2 from the germline V gene are KGHSH and LQKENI. CDR3 DNA: TGTGCCAGCTCACCACCGCAAGCGGTTTTCTACGAGCAGTACTTC. It is translated as CASSPPQAVFYEQYF.

This clonotype has only a few counts. The chain uses TRBV12-3 or TRBV12-4 and TRBJ2-7; D is possibly TRBD1 (5 bases). V was pared by 2 bases and J by 3 bases, with 14 bases between. The CDR3 is made up of 15 amino acids. The chain's CDR3 is CASSLFKGNYYEQYF. For the CDR3, the DNA is TGTGCCAGCAGTTTATTCAAGGGGAACTACTACGAGCAGTACTTC.